The sample holds many counts of the clone carrying this T cell receptor beta chain. The target antigen is unknown. These data originate in a study of T cells in Graves' hyperthyroidism and ophthalmopathy. The CDR3 is 15 residues long. J lost 7 bases, V lost 5 bases, and 7 bases had no gene match. These patients, aged 18 to 65, had recently diagnosed hyperthyroidism lasting under 2 months. Each diagnosis was grounded in clinical symptoms, serum thyroxine and TRAb, thyroid ultrasound, and orbital computed tomography. Amplification of TCR beta CDR3 regions was performed using RNA transcripts as template. First-round RT-PCR of the TCR CDR3 relied on the HTBI primer set. TCRdb re-derived calls from the multiplex PCR reads in MiXCR, one entry per CDR3 protein. This sample yields approximately 270,000 distinct CDR3 sequences, of which about 14% are seen a single time; about an eighth belongs to the top ten.

Overall study results and limits: Stable hyperthyroidism and ophthalmopathy were separated using 13 V-J signatures.

This receptor was identified in a woman in her thirties or forties with Graves' hyperthyroidism that later progressed to Graves' ophthalmopathy. This chain uses TRBV12-3 or TRBV12-4 with TRBJ2-2; TRBD2 matches 10 bases. Source material: blood. Here the CDR3 reads CASSGTSGTGGELFF. The CDR3, as DNA: TGTGCCAGCAGTGGAACTAGCGGGACGGGCGGGGAGCTGTTTTTT.